The clone carrying this T cell receptor (beta chain) was detected only a few times. What it binds is not known. The data were taken from a study of T cell repertoires in cytomegalovirus infection. Across the whole study: The authors relied on CMV epitopes, both recently identified HLA-C-restricted and well-studied HLA-B-restricted. Signatures in public TCR beta sequences pointed to both CMV infection and matching HLA type. Findings and caveats of the study: Cumulative frequency (of public TCR beta family members) identified carriers of CMV plus the relevant HLA.

MiXCR was run by TCRdb on the reads, yielding one entry per CDR3 protein. The data show 400,000 to 600,000 distinct CDR3 sequences, under 55% seen once. This CDR3 spans 17 amino acids. The V gene's germline CDR1 is SGHTA and CDR2 FQGNSA. J lost 5 bases, V lost 0 bases, and 10 bases had no gene match. The V and J genes are TRBV7-2 and TRBJ1-5; 7 positions agree with TRBD1. Sequences were derived from cultured PBMCs, sampled from culture after CMV antigen stimulation. The origin of this receptor is a human donor in good health (CMV status not recorded). Some clones in this sample may be carry-over from other donors' samples. The CDR3 loop is CASSLAVRGRRDQPQHF. CDR3 DNA: TGTGCCAGCAGCTTAGCTGTAAGGGGGCGCCGGGATCAGCCCCAGCATTTT.